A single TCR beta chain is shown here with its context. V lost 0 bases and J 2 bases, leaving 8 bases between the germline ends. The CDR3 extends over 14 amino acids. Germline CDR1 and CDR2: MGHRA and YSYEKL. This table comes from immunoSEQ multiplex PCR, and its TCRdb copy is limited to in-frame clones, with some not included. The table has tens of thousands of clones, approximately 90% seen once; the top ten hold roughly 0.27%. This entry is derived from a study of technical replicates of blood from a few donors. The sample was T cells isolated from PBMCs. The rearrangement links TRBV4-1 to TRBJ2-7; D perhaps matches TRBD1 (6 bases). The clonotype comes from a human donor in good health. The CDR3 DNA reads TGCGCCAGCAGCCAAGAGGGGGCAGCCTACGAGCAGTACTTC. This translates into CASSQEGAAYEQYF.